This T cell receptor (beta chain) emerged from a study of cytomegalovirus exposure and HLA in healthy donors. About the study: Unique TCR beta sequences numbering some 110 million came from 150 million to 200 million T cells in an earlier analysis.

This clone has just one count. The PCR was carried out with 60 Vbeta primers and 13 Jbeta primers. This table comes from immunoSEQ multiplex PCR, and its TCRdb copy is limited to in-frame clones, with some not included. The repertoire includes roughly 140,000 clones, over 70% of them detected once, and 5.5% to 6% sits in the top ten. Germline values: CDR1 MGHRA, CDR2 YSYEKL. V was pared by 2 bases and J by 6 bases, with 13 bases between. The CDR3 is 15 amino acids. The gene calls are TRBV4-1 and TRBJ1-4, with D possibly matching TRBD1 (5 bases). The receptor was derived from a man aged 25-40 years in good health and CMV-seropositive. Specimen: PBMCs. For the CDR3, the DNA is TGCGCCAGCAGCCAACCAGACAGATTCTATGAAAAACTGTTTTTT. Encoded protein: CASSQPDRFYEKLFF.